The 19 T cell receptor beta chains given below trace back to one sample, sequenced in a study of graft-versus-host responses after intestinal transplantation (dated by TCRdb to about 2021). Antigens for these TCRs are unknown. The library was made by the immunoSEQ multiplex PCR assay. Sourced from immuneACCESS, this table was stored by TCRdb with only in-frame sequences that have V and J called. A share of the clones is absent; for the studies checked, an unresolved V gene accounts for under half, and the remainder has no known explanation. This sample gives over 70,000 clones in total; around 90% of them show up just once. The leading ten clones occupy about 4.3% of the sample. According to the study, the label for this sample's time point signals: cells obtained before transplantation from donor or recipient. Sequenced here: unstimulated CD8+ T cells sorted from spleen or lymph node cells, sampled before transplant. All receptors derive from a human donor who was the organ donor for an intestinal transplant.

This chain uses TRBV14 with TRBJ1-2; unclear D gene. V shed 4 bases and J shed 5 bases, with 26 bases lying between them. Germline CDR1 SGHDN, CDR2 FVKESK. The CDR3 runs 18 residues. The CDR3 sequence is CASSRDIMVGASSYGYTF. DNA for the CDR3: TGTGCCAGCAGCCGAGACATCATGGTGGGAGCGTCGAGTTATGGCTACACCTTC.

CDR3 nucleotide sequence: TGCAGCGTCCCAGCTCTCCAGGGTGATGGCTACACCTTC. The encoded protein is CSVPALQGDGYTF. J is TRBJ1-2 and V is TRBV29-1, with a tentative D call TRBD1 (5 bases). The length of the CDR3 is 13 residues. V was pared by 6 bases and J by 6 bases, with 17 bases between. The V gene's germline CDR1 is SQVTM and CDR2 ANQGSEA.

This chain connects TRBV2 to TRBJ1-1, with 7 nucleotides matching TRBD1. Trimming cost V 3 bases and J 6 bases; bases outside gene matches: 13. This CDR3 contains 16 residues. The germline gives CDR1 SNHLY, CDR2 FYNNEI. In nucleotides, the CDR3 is TGTGCCAGCAGTGAGGGAGAGCAGGGGGAAATCGCTGAAGCTTTCTTT. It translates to CASSEGEQGEIAEAFF. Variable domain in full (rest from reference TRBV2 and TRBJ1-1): EPEVTQTPSHQVTQMGQEVILRCVPISNHLYFYWYRQILGQKVEFLVSFYNNEISEKSEIFDDQFSVERPDGSNFTLKIRSTKLEDSAMYFCASSEGEQGEIAEAFFGQGTRLTVV.

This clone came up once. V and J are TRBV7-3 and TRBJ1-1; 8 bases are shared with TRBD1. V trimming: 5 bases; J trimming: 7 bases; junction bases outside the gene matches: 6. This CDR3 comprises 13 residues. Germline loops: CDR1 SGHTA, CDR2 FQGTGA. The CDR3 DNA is TGTGCCAGCAGCCATTATGACAGGGGTGAAGCTTTCTTT. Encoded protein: CASSHYDRGEAFF. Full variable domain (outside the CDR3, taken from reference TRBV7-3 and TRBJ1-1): GAGVSQTPSNKVTEKGKYVELRCDPISGHTALYWYRQSLGQGPEFLIYFQGTGAADDSGLPNDRFFAVRPEGSVSTLKIQRTERGDSAVYLCASSHYDRGEAFFGQGTRLTVV.

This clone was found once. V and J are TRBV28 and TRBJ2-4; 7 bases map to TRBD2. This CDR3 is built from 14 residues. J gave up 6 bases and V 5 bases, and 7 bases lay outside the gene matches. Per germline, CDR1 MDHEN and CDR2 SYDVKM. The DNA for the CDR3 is TGTGCCAGCAGTAGCGGGACTGGCAGAAACATTCAGTACTTC. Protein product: CASSSGTGRNIQYF.

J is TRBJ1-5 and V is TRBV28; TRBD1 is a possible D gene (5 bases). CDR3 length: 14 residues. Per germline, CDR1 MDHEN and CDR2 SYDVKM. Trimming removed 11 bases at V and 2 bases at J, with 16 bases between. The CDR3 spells CAGTQGIGNQPQHF. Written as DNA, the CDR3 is TGTGCCGGAACTCAGGGAATTGGCAATCAGCCCCAGCATTTT.

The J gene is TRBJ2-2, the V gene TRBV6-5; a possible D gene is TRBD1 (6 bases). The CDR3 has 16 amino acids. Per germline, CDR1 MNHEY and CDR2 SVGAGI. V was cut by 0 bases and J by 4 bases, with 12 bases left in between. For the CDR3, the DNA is TGTGCCAGCAGTTACTCGGCAGGGGTGGTCACCGGGGAGCTGTTTTTT. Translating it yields CASSYSAGVVTGELFF.

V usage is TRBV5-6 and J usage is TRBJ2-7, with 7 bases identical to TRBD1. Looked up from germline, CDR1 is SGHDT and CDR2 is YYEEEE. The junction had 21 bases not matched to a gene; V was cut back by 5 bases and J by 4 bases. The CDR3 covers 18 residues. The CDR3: CASSYQPSTGEGGYEQYV. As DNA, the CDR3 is TGTGCCAGCAGTTACCAGCCAAGTACAGGGGAAGGGGGTTACGAGCAGTACGTC.

CDR3 DNA sequence: TGTGCCAGCAGTTTAGAGGGGGCGAGAGAAAAACTGTTTTTT. Translating gives CASSLEGAREKLFF. The V gene is TRBV27, the J gene TRBJ1-4; TRBD1 matches 7 bases. This CDR3 comprises 14 residues. V was clipped by 2 bases and J by 8 bases; unmatched bases: 5. Germline V gene sequence: CDR1 MNHEY, CDR2 SMNVEV (reference sequence).

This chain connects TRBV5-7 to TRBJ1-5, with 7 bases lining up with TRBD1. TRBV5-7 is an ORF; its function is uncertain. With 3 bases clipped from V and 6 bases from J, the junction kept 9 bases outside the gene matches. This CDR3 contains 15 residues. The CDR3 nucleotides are TGTGCCAGCAGCTACCAGGGGGATACAGGTCAGCCCCAGCATTTT. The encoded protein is CASSYQGDTGQPQHF.

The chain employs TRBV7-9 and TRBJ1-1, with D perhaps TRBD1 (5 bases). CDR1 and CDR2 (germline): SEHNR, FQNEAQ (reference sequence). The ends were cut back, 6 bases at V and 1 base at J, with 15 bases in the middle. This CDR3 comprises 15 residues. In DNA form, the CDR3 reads TGTGCCAGCAGGGAAGGTGGAGGGACGAACACTGAAGCTTTCTTT. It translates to CASREGGGTNTEAFF. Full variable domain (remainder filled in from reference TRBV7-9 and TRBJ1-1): DTGVSQNPRHKITKRGQNVTFRCDPISEHNRLYWYRQTLGQGPEFLTYFQNEAQLEKSRLLSDRFSAERPKGSFSTLEIQRTEQGDSAMYLCASREGGGTNTEAFFGQGTRLTVV.

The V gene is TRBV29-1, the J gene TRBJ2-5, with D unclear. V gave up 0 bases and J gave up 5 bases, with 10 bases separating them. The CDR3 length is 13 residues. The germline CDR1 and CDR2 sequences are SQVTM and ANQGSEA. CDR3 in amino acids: CSVEERFPETQYF. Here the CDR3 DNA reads TGCAGCGTTGAAGAGCGGTTCCCGGAGACCCAGTACTTC. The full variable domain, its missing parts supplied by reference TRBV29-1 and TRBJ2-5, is SAVISQKPSRDICQRGTSLTIQCQVDSQVTMMFWYRQQPGQSLTLIATANQGSEATYESGFVIDKFPISRPNLTFSTLTVSNMSPEDSSIYLCSVEERFPETQYFGPGTRLLVL.

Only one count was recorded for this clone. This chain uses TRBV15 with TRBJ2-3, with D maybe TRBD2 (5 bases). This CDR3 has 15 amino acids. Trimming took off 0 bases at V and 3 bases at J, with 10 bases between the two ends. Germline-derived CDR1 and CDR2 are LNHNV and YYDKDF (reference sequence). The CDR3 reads CATSRDWRRTDTQYF. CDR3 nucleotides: TGTGCCACCAGCAGAGATTGGAGGAGGACAGATACGCAGTATTTT.

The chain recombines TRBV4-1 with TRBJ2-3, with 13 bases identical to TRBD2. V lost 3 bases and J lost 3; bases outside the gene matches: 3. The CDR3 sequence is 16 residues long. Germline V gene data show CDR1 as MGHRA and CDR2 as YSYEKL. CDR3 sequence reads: CASSHGLAGATDTQYF. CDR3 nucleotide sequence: TGCGCCAGCAGCCATGGACTAGCGGGGGCTACAGATACGCAGTATTTT.

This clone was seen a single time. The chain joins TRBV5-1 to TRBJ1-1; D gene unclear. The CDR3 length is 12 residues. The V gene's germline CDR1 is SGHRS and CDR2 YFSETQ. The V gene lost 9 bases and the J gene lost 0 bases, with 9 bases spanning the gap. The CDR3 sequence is CAIPTVNTEAFF. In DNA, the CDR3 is TGCGCCATCCCTACGGTGAACACTGAAGCTTTCTTT.

The CDR3 sequence is CASTPDTTSGNTIYF. The CDR3, as DNA: TGTGCCAGCACCCCCGACACAACCTCTGGAAACACCATATATTTT. The chain uses TRBV7-2 and TRBJ1-3; D gene uncertain. The CDR3 is 15 amino acids. The germline CDR1 and CDR2 sequences are SGHTA and FQGNSA. V was trimmed by 7 bases and J by 0 bases, leaving 13 bases between them.

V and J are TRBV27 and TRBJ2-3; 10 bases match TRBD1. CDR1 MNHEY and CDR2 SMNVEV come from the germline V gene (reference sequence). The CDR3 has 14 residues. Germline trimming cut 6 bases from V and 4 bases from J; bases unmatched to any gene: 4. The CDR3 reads CASRLTGGSDTQYF. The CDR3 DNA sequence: TGTGCCAGCAGACTGACAGGGGGCTCAGATACGCAGTATTTT.

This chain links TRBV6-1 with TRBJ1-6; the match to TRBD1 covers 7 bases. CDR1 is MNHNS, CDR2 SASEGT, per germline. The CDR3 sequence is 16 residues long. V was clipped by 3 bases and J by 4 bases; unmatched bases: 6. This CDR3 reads CASSDAGTAYNSPLHF. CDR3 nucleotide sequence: TGTGCCAGCAGTGACGCCGGGACAGCATATAATTCACCCCTCCACTTT.

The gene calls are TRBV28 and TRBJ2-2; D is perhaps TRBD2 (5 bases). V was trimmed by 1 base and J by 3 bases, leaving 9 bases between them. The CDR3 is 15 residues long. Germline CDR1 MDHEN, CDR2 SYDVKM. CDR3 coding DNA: TGTGCCAGCAGTTTATCAGACGGGGACACCGGGGAGCTGTTTTTT. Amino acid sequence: CASSLSDGDTGELFF.